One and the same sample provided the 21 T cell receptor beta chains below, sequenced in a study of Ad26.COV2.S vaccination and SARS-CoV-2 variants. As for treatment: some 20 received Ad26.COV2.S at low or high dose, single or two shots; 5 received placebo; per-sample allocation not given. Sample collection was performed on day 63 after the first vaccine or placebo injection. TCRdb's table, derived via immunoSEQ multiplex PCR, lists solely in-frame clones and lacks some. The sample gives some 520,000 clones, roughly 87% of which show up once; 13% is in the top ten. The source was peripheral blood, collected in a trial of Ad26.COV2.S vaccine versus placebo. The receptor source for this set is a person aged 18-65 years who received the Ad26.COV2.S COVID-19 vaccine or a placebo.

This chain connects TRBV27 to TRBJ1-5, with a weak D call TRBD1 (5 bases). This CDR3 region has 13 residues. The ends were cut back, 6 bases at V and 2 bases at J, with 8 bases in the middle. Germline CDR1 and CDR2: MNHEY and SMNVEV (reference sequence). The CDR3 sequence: CASRGQGNQPQHF. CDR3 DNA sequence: TGTGCCAGCAGGGGGCAGGGCAATCAGCCCCAGCATTTT.

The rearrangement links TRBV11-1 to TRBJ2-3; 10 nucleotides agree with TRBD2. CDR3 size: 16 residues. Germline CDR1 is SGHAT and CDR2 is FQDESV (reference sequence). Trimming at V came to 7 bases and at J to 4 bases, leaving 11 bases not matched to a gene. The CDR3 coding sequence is TGTGCCAGCACCTCCGTAGCGGGAGGTGCGTCAGATACGCAGTATTTT. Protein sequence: CASTSVAGGASDTQYF.

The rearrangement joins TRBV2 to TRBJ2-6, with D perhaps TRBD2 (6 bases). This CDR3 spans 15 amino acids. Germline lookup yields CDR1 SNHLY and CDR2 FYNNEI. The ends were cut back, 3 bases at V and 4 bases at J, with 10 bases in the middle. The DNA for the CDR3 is TGTGCCAGCAGTGAGGGGGGTACCGGGGCCAACGTCCTGACTTTC. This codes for CASSEGGTGANVLTF.

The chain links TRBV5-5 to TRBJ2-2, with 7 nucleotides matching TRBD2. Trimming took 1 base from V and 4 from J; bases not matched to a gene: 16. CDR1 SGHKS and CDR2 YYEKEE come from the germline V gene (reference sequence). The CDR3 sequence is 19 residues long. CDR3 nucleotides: TGTGCCAGCAGCTTGCTCTCGGGAGGAGGTAGTTTGGGCACCGGGGAGCTGTTTTTT. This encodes CASSLLSGGGSLGTGELFF.

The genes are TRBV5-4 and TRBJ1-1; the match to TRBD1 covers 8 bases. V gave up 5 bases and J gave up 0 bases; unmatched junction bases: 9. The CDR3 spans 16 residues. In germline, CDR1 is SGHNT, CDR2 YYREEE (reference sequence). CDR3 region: CASRPGPQGVNTEAFF. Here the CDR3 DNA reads TGTGCCAGCAGACCCGGGCCACAGGGGGTGAACACTGAAGCTTTCTTT.

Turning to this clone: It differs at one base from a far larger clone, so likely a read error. CDR3 in DNA: TGTGCCAGCAGCGGAGGCTATGGCTACACCTTC. The encoded protein is CASSGGYGYTF. The chain uses TRBV2 and TRBJ1-2; D not resolved. This CDR3 contains 11 residues. Germline V CDR1 and CDR2: SNHLY, FYNNEI. The V and J ends lost 6 bases and 4 bases respectively, with 6 bases between them.

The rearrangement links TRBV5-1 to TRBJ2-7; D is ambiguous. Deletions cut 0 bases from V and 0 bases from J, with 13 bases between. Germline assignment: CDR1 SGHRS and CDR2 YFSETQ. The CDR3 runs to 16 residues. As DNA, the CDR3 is TGCGCCAGCAGCTTGGTCGGTGGAAGTGGCTCCTACGAGCAGTACTTC. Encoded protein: CASSLVGGSGSYEQYF.

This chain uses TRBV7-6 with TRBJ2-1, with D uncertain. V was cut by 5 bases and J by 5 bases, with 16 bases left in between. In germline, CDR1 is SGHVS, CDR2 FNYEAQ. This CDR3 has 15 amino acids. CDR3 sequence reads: CASSPDSTSNNEQFF. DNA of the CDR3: TGTGCCAGCAGCCCCGACTCGACCTCTAACAATGAGCAGTTCTTC.

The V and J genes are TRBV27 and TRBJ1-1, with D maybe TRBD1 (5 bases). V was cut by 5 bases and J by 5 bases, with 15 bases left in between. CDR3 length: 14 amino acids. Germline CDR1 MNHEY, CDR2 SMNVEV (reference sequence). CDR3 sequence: CASSQQGLWTEAFF. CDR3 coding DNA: TGTGCCAGCAGTCAGCAGGGTCTTTGGACTGAAGCTTTCTTT.

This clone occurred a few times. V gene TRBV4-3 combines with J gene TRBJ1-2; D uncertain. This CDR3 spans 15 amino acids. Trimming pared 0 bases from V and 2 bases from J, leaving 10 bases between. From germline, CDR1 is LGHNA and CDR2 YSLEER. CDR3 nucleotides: TGCGCCAGCAGCCAAGATGTGGACGGGAACTATGGCTACACCTTC. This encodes CASSQDVDGNYGYTF.

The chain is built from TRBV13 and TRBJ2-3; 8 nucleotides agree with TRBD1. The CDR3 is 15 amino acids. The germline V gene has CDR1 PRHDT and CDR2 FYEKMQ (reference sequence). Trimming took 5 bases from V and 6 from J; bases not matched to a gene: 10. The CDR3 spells CASSEDRVTLDTQYF. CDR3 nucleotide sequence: TGTGCCAGCAGCGAGGACAGGGTAACGTTGGATACGCAGTATTTT.

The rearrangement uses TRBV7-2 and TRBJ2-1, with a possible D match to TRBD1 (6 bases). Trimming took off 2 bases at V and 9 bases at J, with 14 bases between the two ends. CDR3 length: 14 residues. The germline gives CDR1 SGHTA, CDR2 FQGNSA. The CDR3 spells CASSLSGQWSEQFF. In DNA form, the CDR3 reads TGTGCCAGCAGCTTATCTGGACAGTGGAGTGAGCAGTTCTTC.

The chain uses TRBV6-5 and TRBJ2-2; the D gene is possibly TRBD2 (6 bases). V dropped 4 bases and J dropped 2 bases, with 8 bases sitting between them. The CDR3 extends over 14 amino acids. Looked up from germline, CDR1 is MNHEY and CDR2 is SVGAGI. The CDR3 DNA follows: TGTGCCAGCAGTTGGGACTTCAACACCGGGGAGCTGTTTTTT. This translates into CASSWDFNTGELFF.

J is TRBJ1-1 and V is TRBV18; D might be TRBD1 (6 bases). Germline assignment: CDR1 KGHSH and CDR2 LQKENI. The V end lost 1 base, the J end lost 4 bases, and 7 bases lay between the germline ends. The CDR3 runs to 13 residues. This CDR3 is CASSPRTATEAFF. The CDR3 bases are TGTGCCAGCTCACCACGGACAGCCACTGAAGCTTTCTTT.

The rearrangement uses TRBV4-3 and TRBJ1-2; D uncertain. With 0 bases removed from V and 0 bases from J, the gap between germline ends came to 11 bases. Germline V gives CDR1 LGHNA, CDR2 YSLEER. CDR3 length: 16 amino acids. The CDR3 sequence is CASSQDLGGPNYGYTF. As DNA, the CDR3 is TGCGCCAGCAGCCAAGATTTGGGTGGCCCTAACTATGGCTACACCTTC.

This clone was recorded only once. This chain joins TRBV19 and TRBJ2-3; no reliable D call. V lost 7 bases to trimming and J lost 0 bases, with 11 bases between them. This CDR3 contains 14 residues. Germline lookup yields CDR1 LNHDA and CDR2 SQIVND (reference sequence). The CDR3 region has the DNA TGTGCCAGTACGGTTAAAGCTAGCACAGATACGCAGTATTTT. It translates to CASTVKASTDTQYF.

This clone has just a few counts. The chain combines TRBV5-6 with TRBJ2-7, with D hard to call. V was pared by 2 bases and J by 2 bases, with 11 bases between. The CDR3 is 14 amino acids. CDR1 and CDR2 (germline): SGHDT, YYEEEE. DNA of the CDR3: TGTGCCAGCAGCTTTGTAGCAGAGACCTACGAGCAGTACTTC. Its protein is CASSFVAETYEQYF.

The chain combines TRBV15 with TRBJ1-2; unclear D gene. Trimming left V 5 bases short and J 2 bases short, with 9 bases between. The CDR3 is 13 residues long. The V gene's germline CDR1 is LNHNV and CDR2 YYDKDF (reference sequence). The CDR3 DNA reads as TGTGCCACCAGCTCGGACGGGAACTATGGCTACACCTTC. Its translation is CATSSDGNYGYTF.

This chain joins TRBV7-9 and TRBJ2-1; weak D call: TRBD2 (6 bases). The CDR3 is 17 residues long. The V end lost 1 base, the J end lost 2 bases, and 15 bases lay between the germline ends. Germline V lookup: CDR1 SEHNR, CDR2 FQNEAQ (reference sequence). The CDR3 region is CASSLELSGVTYNEQFF. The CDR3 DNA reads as TGTGCCAGCAGCTTAGAGTTGTCGGGAGTAACCTACAATGAGCAGTTCTTC.

The CDR3 loop is CSRGENTEAFF. The CDR3 bases are TGCAGTCGAGGGGAGAACACTGAAGCTTTCTTT. The gene calls are TRBV20-1 and TRBJ1-1; a possible D gene is TRBD1 (5 bases). Trimming took 8 bases from V and 1 from J, leaving 8 bases between them. Germline CDR1 reads DFQATT; CDR2 reads SNEGSKA (reference sequence). CDR3 length: 11 amino acids.

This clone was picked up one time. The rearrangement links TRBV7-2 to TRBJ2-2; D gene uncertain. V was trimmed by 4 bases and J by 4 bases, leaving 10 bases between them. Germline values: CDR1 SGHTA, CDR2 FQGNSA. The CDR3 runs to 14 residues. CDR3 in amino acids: CASSSQGGTGELFF. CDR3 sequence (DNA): TGTGCCAGCAGCTCACAAGGCGGCACCGGGGAGCTGTTTTTT.